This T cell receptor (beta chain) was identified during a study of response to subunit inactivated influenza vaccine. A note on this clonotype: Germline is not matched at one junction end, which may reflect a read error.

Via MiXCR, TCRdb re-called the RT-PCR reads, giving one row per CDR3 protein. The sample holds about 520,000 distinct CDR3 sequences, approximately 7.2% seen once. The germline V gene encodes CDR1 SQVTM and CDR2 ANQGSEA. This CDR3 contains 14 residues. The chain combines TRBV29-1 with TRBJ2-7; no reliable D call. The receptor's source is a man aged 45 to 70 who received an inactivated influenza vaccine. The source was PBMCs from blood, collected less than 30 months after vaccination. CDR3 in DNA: TGCAGCGTTGATCTTCGCCCGGGCTCCGACGAGCAGTACTTC. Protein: CSVDLRPGSDEQYF.